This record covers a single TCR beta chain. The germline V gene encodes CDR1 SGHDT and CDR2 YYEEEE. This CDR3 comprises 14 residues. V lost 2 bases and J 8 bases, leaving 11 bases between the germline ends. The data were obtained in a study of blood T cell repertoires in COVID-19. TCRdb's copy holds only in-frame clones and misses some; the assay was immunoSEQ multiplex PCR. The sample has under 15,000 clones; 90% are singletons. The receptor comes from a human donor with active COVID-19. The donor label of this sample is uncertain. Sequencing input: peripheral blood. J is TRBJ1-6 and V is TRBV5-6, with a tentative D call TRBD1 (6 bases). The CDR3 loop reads CASSLIEGDSPLHF. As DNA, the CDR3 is TGTGCCAGCAGCTTAATTGAGGGGGATTCACCCCTCCACTTT.